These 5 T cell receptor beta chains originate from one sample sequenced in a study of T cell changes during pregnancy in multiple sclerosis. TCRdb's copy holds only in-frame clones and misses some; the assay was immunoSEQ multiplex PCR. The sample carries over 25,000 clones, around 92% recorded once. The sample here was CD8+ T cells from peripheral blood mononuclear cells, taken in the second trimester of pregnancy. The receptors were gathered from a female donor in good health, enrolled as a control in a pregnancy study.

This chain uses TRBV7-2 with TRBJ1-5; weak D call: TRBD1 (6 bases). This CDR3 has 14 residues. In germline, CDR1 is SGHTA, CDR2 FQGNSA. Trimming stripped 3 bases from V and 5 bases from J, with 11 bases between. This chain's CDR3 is CASSFTGYDQPQHF. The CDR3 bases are TGTGCCAGCAGCTTTACAGGGTATGATCAGCCCCAGCATTTT. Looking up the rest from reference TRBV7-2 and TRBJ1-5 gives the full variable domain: GAGVSQSPSNKVTEKGKDVELRCDPISGHTALYWYRQSLGQGLEFLIYFQGNSAPDKSGLPSDRFSAERTGGSVSTLTIQRTQQEDSAVYLCASSFTGYDQPQHFGDGTRLSIL.

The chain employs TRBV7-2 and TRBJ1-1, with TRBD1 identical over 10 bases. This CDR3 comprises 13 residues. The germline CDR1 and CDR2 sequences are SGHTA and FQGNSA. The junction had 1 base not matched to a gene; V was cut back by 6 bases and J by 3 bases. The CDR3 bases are TGTGCCAGCAGGGACAGGGGGGACACTGAAGCTTTCTTT. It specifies CASRDRGDTEAFF.

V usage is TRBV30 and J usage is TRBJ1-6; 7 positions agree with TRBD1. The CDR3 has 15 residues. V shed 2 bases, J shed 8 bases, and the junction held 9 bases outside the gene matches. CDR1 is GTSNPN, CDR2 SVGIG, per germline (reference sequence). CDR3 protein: CAWSTGDVVDSPLHF. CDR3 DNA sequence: TGTGCCTGGAGTACAGGGGACGTTGTTGATTCACCCCTCCACTTT.

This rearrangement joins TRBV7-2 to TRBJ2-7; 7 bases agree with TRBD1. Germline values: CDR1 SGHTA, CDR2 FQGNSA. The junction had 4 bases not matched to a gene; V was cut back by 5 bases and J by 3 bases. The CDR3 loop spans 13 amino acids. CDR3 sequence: CASSPGTDYEQYF. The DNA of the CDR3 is TGTGCCAGCAGCCCAGGGACAGACTACGAGCAGTACTTC. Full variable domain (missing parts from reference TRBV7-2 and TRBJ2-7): GAGVSQSPSNKVTEKGKDVELRCDPISGHTALYWYRQSLGQGLEFLIYFQGNSAPDKSGLPSDRFSAERTGGSVSTLTIQRTQQEDSAVYLCASSPGTDYEQYFGPGTRLTVT.

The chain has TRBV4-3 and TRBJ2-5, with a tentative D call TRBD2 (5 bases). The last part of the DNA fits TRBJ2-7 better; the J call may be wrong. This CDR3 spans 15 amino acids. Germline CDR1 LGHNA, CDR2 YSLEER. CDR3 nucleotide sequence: TGCGCCAGCAGCCAAGCGAGAGGGCGGACCTACGAGCAGTACTTC. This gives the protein CASSQARGRTYEQYF.